Presented here are 32 T cell receptor beta chains from one specimen sequenced in a study of spatial heterogeneity in lung cancer. Study-wide results and caveats: The number of expanded tumor alpha and beta chains correlated with mutation number.

Time point: sample taken at primary tumor resection. In TCRdb, the 5' RACE reads were re-called with MiXCR into one record per CDR3 protein. The top ten clones hold approximately 10% of a sample with 9,900 or so distinct CDR3 sequences, roughly 12% of them seen once. Which antigens these TCRs recognize remains unknown. The source was lung tumor tissue, collected at surgery. The receptors were gathered from a male donor with early-stage non-small cell lung cancer.

There are many counts of this clonotype. For a library built for alpha chains, this beta chain is a stray read; little rests on its size. The rearrangement uses TRBV27 and TRBJ2-7; TRBD2 aligns across 7 bases. CDR3 length: 16 residues. CDR1 and CDR2 from the germline V gene are MNHEY and SMNVEV (reference sequence). V was pared by 7 bases and J by 0 bases, with 12 bases of the junction left unmatched. The DNA of the CDR3 is TGTGCCAGCACCCGGCTAGGGGCGGGGGTCTCCTACGAGCAGTACTTC. Its protein is CASTRLGAGVSYEQYF.

This clonotype occurred many times. The size of this beta chain means little, since it is a stray read in a library made for alpha chains. The chain is built from TRBV20-1 and TRBJ1-1, with 9 bases that match TRBD1. The germline V gene has CDR1 DFQATT and CDR2 SNEGSKA (reference sequence). V lost 3 bases and J lost 2; bases outside the gene matches: 4. The CDR3 runs 14 residues. The CDR3 reads CSARRDRVNTEAFF. As DNA, the CDR3 is TGCAGTGCTAGGAGGGACAGGGTAAACACTGAAGCTTTCTTT.

This clonotype was seen many times. A library prepared for alpha chains yielded this beta chain as an off-target read; its size is of little meaning. The gene calls are TRBV20-1 and TRBJ2-7; 8 bases map to TRBD2. The germline V gene has CDR1 DFQATT and CDR2 SNEGSKA (reference sequence). Losses at the gene ends were 3 bases for V and 2 bases for J; bases not matched to a gene: 6. This CDR3 region has 14 residues. CDR3 in amino acids: CSASPLAATYEQYF. Written as DNA, the CDR3 is TGCAGTGCTAGTCCACTAGCGGCAACCTACGAGCAGTACTTC.

In its sample, this clonotype was seen many times. The library was prepared for alpha chains; this beta chain is a stray read, so its frequency means little. The chain has TRBV29-1 and TRBJ2-1; tentative D call: TRBD2 (6 bases). This CDR3 is built from 12 residues. Germline V lookup: CDR1 SQVTM, CDR2 ANQGSEA. Between the trimmed V and J ends, which lost 4 bases and 9 bases, there was a span of 13 bases. CDR3 sequence reads: CSVAIGRGEQFF. CDR3 DNA sequence: TGCAGCGTTGCGATCGGGAGAGGTGAGCAGTTCTTC.

This clonotype was observed many times. This beta chain turned up in a library designed for alpha chains; as an off-target read, its abundance says little. The chain combines TRBV27 with TRBJ2-1; TRBD2 agrees at 8 bases. Per germline, CDR1 MNHEY and CDR2 SMNVEV (reference sequence). This CDR3 is built from 14 residues. With 5 bases clipped from V and 12 bases from J, the junction kept 12 bases outside the gene matches. The CDR3 DNA is TGTGCCAGCAGTACGGGACTAGGAGGAACTTGGCAGTTCTTC. Translation gives CASSTGLGGTWQFF.

This clonotype has ten or more counts. This beta chain appears as a stray read in a library generated for alpha chains; its size is not informative. The chain links TRBV29-1 to TRBJ1-2; 7 bases are a match to TRBD1. V lost 7 bases and J lost 2; bases outside the gene matches: 10. CDR1 is SQVTM and CDR2 is ANQGSEA in the germline V gene. The CDR3 is 14 amino acids. The CDR3 protein is CSAHRLDRNYGYTF. In DNA, the CDR3 is TGCAGCGCACACCGCTTGGACAGGAACTATGGCTACACCTTC.

This clonotype was detected many times. This beta chain is a stray sequence in a library constructed for alpha chains; its clone size is not meaningful. The genes are TRBV5-1 and TRBJ2-7; D perhaps matches TRBD2 (5 bases). The V end lost 3 bases, the J end lost 6 bases, and 10 bases lay between the germline ends. Germline V gene data show CDR1 as SGHRS and CDR2 as YFSETQ. This CDR3 is 12 amino acids long. The CDR3 coding sequence is TGCGCCAGCAGCTCCACTAGTGGCGAGCAGTACTTC. It codes for CASSSTSGEQYF. Looking up the rest from reference TRBV5-1 and TRBJ2-7 gives the full variable domain: KAGVTQTPRYLIKTRGQQVTLSCSPISGHRSVSWYQQTPGQGLQFLFEYFSETQRNKGNFPGRFSGRQFSNSRSEMNVSTLELGDSALYLCASSSTSGEQYFGPGTRLTVT.

Comments on this clonotype: This beta chain slipped into a library made for alpha chains as a stray read, so its size is not meaningful. The J gene is TRBJ2-7, the V gene TRBV7-9; perhaps D is TRBD1 or TRBD2 (5 bases each). The CDR3 loop spans 18 amino acids. Per the germline V gene, CDR1 is SEHNR and CDR2 is FQNEAQ (reference sequence). V lost 5 bases and J lost 3, with 26 bases in between. For the CDR3, the DNA is TGTGCCAGCAGCCACCCGAGGGGAAGGGCCAATTTTTACTACGAGCAGTACTTC. It specifies CASSHPRGRANFYYEQYF.

This clonotype was observed many times. For a library built for alpha chains, this beta chain is a stray read; little rests on its size. The chain has TRBV12-5 and TRBJ2-7; D unresolved. Trimming shortened V by 1 base and J by 3 bases, and 16 bases separated the two germline ends. Germline CDR1 is LGHNT and CDR2 is FRNRAP. This CDR3 has 16 residues. The CDR3, as DNA: TGTGCTAGTGGTTTGGCACGACCGTCCAGAAGCTACGAGCAGTACTTC. Translated: CASGLARPSRSYEQYF.

This clonotype was counted ten times or more. This beta chain is a stray sequence in a library constructed for alpha chains; its clone size is not meaningful. The V call is TRBV20-1, the J call TRBJ1-5, with D unclear. CDR3 length: 15 residues. CDR1 and CDR2 from the germline V gene are DFQATT and SNEGSKA (reference sequence). V dropped 0 bases and J dropped 0 bases, with 9 bases sitting between them. CDR3 residues: CSARDLRDSNQPQHF. In DNA, the CDR3 is TGCAGTGCTAGAGATTTACGGGATAGCAATCAGCCCCAGCATTTT.

There are many counts of this clonotype. Being off target in a library aimed at alpha chains, this beta chain has a size of little meaning. J is TRBJ2-7 and V is TRBV7-9; D gene ambiguous. V was clipped by 1 base and J by 3 bases, with 7 bases between them. Germline CDR1 reads SEHNR; CDR2 reads FQNEAQ (reference sequence). The CDR3 totals 13 residues. The CDR3 DNA is TGTGCCAGCAGCTTAGGGGCAGGCTACGAGCAGTACTTC. Translation: CASSLGAGYEQYF.

This clonotype was counted ten times or more. This beta chain lies outside the target of a library built for alpha chains; its clone size means little. V usage is TRBV29-1 and J usage is TRBJ2-1, with TRBD2 matching 12 bases. The CDR3 is 15 amino acids. V trimming: 5 bases; J trimming: 7 bases; junction bases outside the gene matches: 9. The germline V gene encodes CDR1 SQVTM and CDR2 ANQGSEA. The CDR3, as DNA: TGCAGCGTTCCCACTACTAGCGGGAGGAGTAATGAGCAGTTCTTC. This translates into CSVPTTSGRSNEQFF.

This clonotype has at least ten counts. Since it is a stray read in a library aimed at alpha chains, this beta chain has a size that is not meaningful. CDR3 loop: CASSQEGAGGANEQFF. CDR3 sequence (DNA): TGTGCCAGCAGCCAAGAAGGTGCGGGAGGCGCGAATGAGCAGTTCTTC. V and J are TRBV3-1 and TRBJ2-1, with 8 positions matching TRBD2. The CDR3 has 16 amino acids. After removal of 0 bases from V and 7 bases from J, the junction contained 8 bases not matched to a gene. Germline V lookup: CDR1 LGHDT, CDR2 YNNKEL (reference sequence).

In its sample, this clonotype ranks as medium-sized. This beta chain came through as a stray read in a library set up for alpha chains, and its size says little. The gene calls are TRBV12-3 or TRBV12-4 and TRBJ1-1; no clear D gene. V lost 5 bases and J lost 3, with 16 bases in between. The CDR3 length is 15 residues. The CDR3 region has the DNA TGTGCCAGCAGTAATGGACCCCCGGCGTACACTGAAGCTTTCTTT. As protein: CASSNGPPAYTEAFF.

This clonotype was counted ten times or more. Little can be read into the size of this beta chain, an off-target read in a library designed for alpha chains. The chain uses TRBV19 and TRBJ1-2; D is undetermined. This CDR3 has 11 amino acids. CDR1 is LNHDA, CDR2 SQIVND, per germline (reference sequence). V was pared by 3 bases and J by 5 bases, with 4 bases between. The CDR3 sequence is CASSIGYGYTF. The DNA for the CDR3 is TGTGCCAGTAGTATCGGTTATGGCTACACCTTC.

This clonotype counts as medium-sized. In a library made to pick up alpha chains, this beta chain is a stray read with a size that means little. The chain carries TRBV28 and TRBJ1-1; 7 bases match TRBD1. From germline, CDR1 is MDHEN and CDR2 SYDVKM. V was clipped by 5 bases and J by 4 bases; unmatched bases: 10. The CDR3 length is 15 residues. CDR3 protein: CASSPNRGLGTEAFF. CDR3 DNA: TGTGCCAGCAGTCCTAACAGGGGTTTGGGCACTGAAGCTTTCTTT.

This clonotype has more than one count but fewer than ten. Since it is a stray read in a library aimed at alpha chains, this beta chain has a size that is not meaningful. The V gene is TRBV7-2, the J gene TRBJ1-6, with D unclear. CDR1 is SGHTA and CDR2 is FQGNSA in the germline V gene. Trimming took 5 bases from V and 5 from J, leaving 10 bases between them. This CDR3 comprises 14 residues. The CDR3 protein is CASSTGRDNSPLHF. The CDR3 region has the DNA TGTGCCAGCAGCACCGGACGGGATAATTCACCCCTCCACTTT.

There are many counts of this clonotype. Within a library made for alpha chains, this beta chain is off target, and its count is uninformative. The chain uses TRBV30 and TRBJ2-1; 8 nucleotides agree with TRBD2. The V gene end was trimmed by 1 base and the J gene end by 9 bases; junction bases not matched to a gene: 5. Germline V gene data show CDR1 as GTSNPN and CDR2 as SVGIG (reference sequence). There are 13 residues in the CDR3. The CDR3 nucleotides read TGTGCCTGGAGTGCGAGGACTAGCTTTGAGCAGTTCTTC. The encoded protein is CAWSARTSFEQFF. Full variable domain (remainder filled in from reference TRBV30 and TRBJ2-1): SQTIHQWPATLVQPVGSPLSLECTVEGTSNPNLYWYRQAAGRGLQLLFYSVGIGQISSEVPQNLSASRPQDRQFILSSKKLLLSDSGFYLCAWSARTSFEQFFGPGTRLTVL.

Turning to this clonotype: For a library built for alpha chains, this beta chain is a stray read; little rests on its size. This chain uses TRBV12-3 or TRBV12-4 with TRBJ2-5; no reliable D call. Trimming pared 3 bases from V and 4 bases from J, leaving 3 bases between. There are 11 residues in the CDR3. The CDR3 bases are TGTGCCAGCAGTTTCTCAGAGACCCAGTACTTC. Translating gives CASSFSETQYF.

Ten or more counts support this clonotype. Since the library was made to target alpha chains, this beta chain is a stray read and its abundance is not meaningful. The genes are TRBV5-6 and TRBJ1-5, with D possibly being TRBD1 (5 bases). Deletions cut 3 bases from V and 9 bases from J, with 13 bases between. This CDR3 spans 13 amino acids. CDR1 and CDR2 from the germline V gene are SGHDT and YYEEEE. The CDR3 DNA reads TGTGCCAGCAGCTCGGGACGGAGCCGGCCCCAGCATTTT. Translating it yields CASSSGRSRPQHF.

Regarding this clonotype: This beta chain turned up in a library designed for alpha chains; as an off-target read, its abundance says little. The rearrangement uses TRBV7-9 and TRBJ2-5; unclear D gene. Trimming removed 1 base from V and 2 bases from J, with 8 bases in between. The length of the CDR3 is 14 residues. Per germline, CDR1 SEHNR and CDR2 FQNEAQ (reference sequence). CDR3 DNA sequence: TGTGCCAGCAGCTTAGTGTTACAACAAGAGACCCAGTACTTC. This translates into CASSLVLQQETQYF.

By proportion, this clonotype is medium-sized. A library prepared for alpha chains yielded this beta chain as an off-target read; its size is of little meaning. The gene calls are TRBV5-1 and TRBJ1-1; 8 bases fit TRBD1. V shed 4 bases, J shed 0 bases, and the junction held 2 bases outside the gene matches. The germline gives CDR1 SGHRS, CDR2 YFSETQ. This CDR3 comprises 14 residues. CDR3 DNA sequence: TGCGCCAGCAGCCGGGACAGGATGAACACTGAAGCTTTCTTT. Its protein is CASSRDRMNTEAFF.

This clonotype appeared many times. Found in a library prepared for alpha chains, this beta chain is an off-target read, and its abundance has little meaning. The V gene is TRBV12-3 or TRBV12-4, the J gene TRBJ2-5; the match to TRBD2 covers 7 bases. With 5 bases clipped from V and 4 bases from J, the junction kept 10 bases outside the gene matches. The CDR3 totals 15 residues. CDR3 residues: CASSTRDYGGETQYF. The CDR3 nucleotides are TGTGCCAGCAGTACCCGGGACTACGGCGGAGAGACCCAGTACTTC.

This clonotype is deemed medium-sized. Because this beta chain is a stray read in a library intended to capture alpha chains, its abundance should not be given much weight. The genes are TRBV10-3 and TRBJ1-6, with 8 bases identical to TRBD1. The CDR3 totals 15 residues. The germline gives CDR1 ENHRY, CDR2 SYGVKD. The V segment lost 8 bases and the J segment 5 bases; nucleotides outside the gene matches: 8. CDR3 protein: CAISDRASDNSPLHF. The CDR3 DNA is TGTGCCATCTCGGACAGGGCGTCCGATAATTCACCCCTCCACTTT.

This clonotype rates as medium-sized (0.01 to 0.1%). This beta chain came through as a stray read in a library set up for alpha chains, and its size says little. The chain couples TRBV5-1 to TRBJ1-2; TRBD1 aligns across 8 bases. Unmatched junction bases numbered 5, after V lost 1 base and J lost 3 bases. The CDR3 runs to 15 residues. In germline, CDR1 is SGHRS, CDR2 YFSETQ. The CDR3 sequence: CASSLNRGMDYGYTF. CDR3 DNA sequence: TGCGCCAGCAGCTTGAACAGGGGGATGGACTATGGCTACACCTTC.

This clonotype showed up many times. This beta chain turned up in a library designed for alpha chains; as an off-target read, its abundance says little. The chain combines TRBV20-1 with TRBJ1-5; possibly TRBD1 for D (5 bases). The CDR3 is 15 residues long. Between the trimmed V and J ends, which lost 0 bases and 1 base, there was a span of 10 bases. Germline CDR1 and CDR2: DFQATT and SNEGSKA (reference sequence). CDR3 in amino acids: CSAREAGQSNQPQHF. Here the CDR3 DNA reads TGCAGTGCTAGAGAAGCAGGGCAAAGCAATCAGCCCCAGCATTTT.

This clonotype was seen at least ten times. Found in a library prepared for alpha chains, this beta chain is an off-target read, and its abundance has little meaning. This rearrangement joins TRBV30 to TRBJ2-3; possibly TRBD1 for D (7 bases). Between the trimmed V and J ends, which lost 5 bases and 0 bases, there was a span of 15 bases. The CDR3 length is 15 residues. Germline V gene data show CDR1 as GTSNPN and CDR2 as SVGIG (reference sequence). The CDR3 coding sequence is TGTGCCTGGGGACCGCAGGGGGGAAGCACAGATACGCAGTATTTT. Amino acid sequence: CAWGPQGGSTDTQYF.

This clonotype came up many times. Found in a library prepared for alpha chains, this beta chain is an off-target read, and its abundance has little meaning. The J gene is TRBJ2-3, the V gene TRBV20-1, with 8 bases identical to TRBD2. Germline V gene data show CDR1 as DFQATT and CDR2 as SNEGSKA (reference sequence). This CDR3 region has 13 residues. Trimming took 5 bases from V and 7 from J; bases not matched to a gene: 8. The CDR3 spells CSAPNGGGHTQYF. CDR3 nucleotide sequence: TGCAGTGCTCCGAACGGGGGGGGTCATACGCAGTATTTT.

This clonotype is categorized as medium-sized (0.01 to 0.1%). This beta chain was picked up by a library intended for alpha chains and is off target, so its count carries little meaning. The chain recombines TRBV4-2 with TRBJ2-5; perhaps TRBD2 as D (6 bases). Trimming stripped 4 bases from V and 5 bases from J, with 17 bases between. Germline CDR1 LGHNA, CDR2 YNFKEQ. This CDR3 comprises 15 residues. In nucleotides, the CDR3 is TGTGCCAGCAGCCCCCGTGGTAGCGGAATGGAGACCCAGTACTTC. It is translated as CASSPRGSGMETQYF.

This clonotype was recorded many times. The size of this beta chain means little, since it is a stray read in a library made for alpha chains. This chain uses TRBV6-6 with TRBJ2-7; 8 bases map to TRBD2. Germline CDR1 reads MNHNY; CDR2 reads SVGAGI (reference sequence). The CDR3 has 15 residues. The V segment lost 5 bases and the J segment 2 bases; nucleotides outside the gene matches: 8. DNA of the CDR3: TGTGCCAGCAGTCGAAGCGGGAGAGACCCCTACGAGCAGTACTTC. It encodes CASSRSGRDPYEQYF.

This clonotype was detected many times. Since the library was made to target alpha chains, this beta chain is a stray read and its abundance is not meaningful. The rearrangement uses TRBV2 and TRBJ2-5, with 11 nucleotides matching TRBD2. Germline assignment: CDR1 SNHLY and CDR2 FYNNEI. The V and J ends lost 6 bases and 4 bases, in that order; junction bases with no gene match: 7. The CDR3 runs 15 residues. In DNA, the CDR3 is TGTGCCAGCAGCGTTACTAGCGGGAGCGGAGAGACCCAGTACTTC. The encoded protein is CASSVTSGSGETQYF.

About this clonotype: As an off-target read in a library built for alpha chains, this beta chain has a frequency of little significance. The V call is TRBV10-3, the J call TRBJ2-3; D remains ambiguous. The CDR3 has 13 residues. Germline V gene lookup returns CDR1 ENHRY and CDR2 SYGVKD. The V end was cut by 11 bases, the J end by 4 bases, with 16 bases between. The CDR3 loop reads CAVMPSSADTQYF. The DNA for the CDR3 is TGTGCCGTAATGCCCAGTTCCGCAGATACGCAGTATTTT.